This TCR beta chain was profiled in a study of cytomegalovirus exposure and HLA in healthy donors. Study details: A preliminary data release comprised tens of millions of unique TCRs obtained from HLA-typed donors. Overall study results and limits: Whilst most TCR sequences proved rare, a subset of public TCRs occurred across many donors. A later examination showed that TCR association rates differed by HLA locus, with DRB1 most and HLA-C fewest. The authors confirmed in vitro that a few CMV-associated chains were specific for CMV antigens.

Primers: 60 Vbeta forward and 13 Jbeta reverse. The data were produced by immunoSEQ multiplex PCR, yet TCRdb's version contains in-frame clones alone and is incomplete. The data show about 200,000 clones, about 87% seen once. Worth noting for this clone: Its antigen is currently unknown.

The TCR sequence derives from a woman between 18 and 30 years old in good health and CMV-seronegative. The sample was PBMCs.

The CDR3 sequence: CASTRADQETQYF. The CDR3 DNA follows: TGTGCCAGCACCAGGGCAGACCAAGAGACCCAGTACTTC. The V gene is TRBV6-6, the J gene TRBJ2-5, with D possibly matching TRBD1 (5 bases). This CDR3 comprises 13 residues. V was shortened by 7 bases and J by 0 bases, with 9 bases between the two germline ends. CDR1 MNHNY and CDR2 SVGAGI come from the germline V gene (reference sequence).